This T cell receptor (beta chain) was identified in a study of blood T cells in healthy people across ages. Alongside a J-beta primer mix, a sample-barcoded 5' primer served in a second PCR lasting about 7 to 11 cycles. TCRdb itself ran the 5' RACE reads through MiXCR, one entry per CDR3 protein. The sample gives about a million distinct CDR3 sequences, 45% to 60% of which show up once; 20% to 25% is in the top ten. Peripheral blood was drawn, approximately 9.7 milliliters per donor. Total RNA amounts of at least 5 micrograms were extracted per sample. For this clonotype: Antigen: not known. This may be a read error: a much more frequent sequence differs by one nucleotide.

Points from the study as a whole: Not knowing donor CMV status may have confounded expanded clonotype changes. In older individuals, TCR beta diversity per million T cells was lower, falling roughly linearly with age.

This CDR3 comprises 16 residues. The V gene's germline CDR1 is SGDLS and CDR2 YYNGEE. The TCR originated in a woman aged 60-70 years in good health. Sequences were obtained from blood. The rearrangement uses TRBV9 and TRBJ2-5, with unresolved D. CDR3 coding DNA: TGTGCCAGCAGCGCCGGAAGGTGGCAATACCAAGAGACCCGGTACTTC. Its protein product is CASSAGRWQYQETRYF.